This entry is about one T cell receptor (beta chain). The target antigen is unknown. This sample stems from a study of response to subunit inactivated influenza vaccine. Study outcomes and limitations: There was a suggestion from the authors that each seasonal influenza vaccination recruits few new T cells.

MiXCR, applied by TCRdb to the RT-PCR reads, yields one record per CDR3 protein. Of under 950,000 distinct CDR3 sequences in the sample, 21% were seen once. The receptor's source is a man aged 45 to 65 who received an inactivated influenza vaccine. This sample comprised PBMCs from blood, obtained around 5 days after vaccination.

This CDR3 is CASSWRAAYEQYF. The CDR3, as DNA: TGTGCCAGCAGCTGGCGGGCAGCCTACGAGCAGTACTTC. The chain couples TRBV7-2 to TRBJ2-7; TRBD2 is a possible D gene (5 bases). The CDR3 is made up of 13 amino acids. Germline loops: CDR1 SGHTA, CDR2 FQGNSA. Trimming removed 4 bases from V and 2 bases from J, with 9 bases in between.